The 3 T cell receptor beta chains given below trace back to one sample, sequenced in a study of cytomegalovirus exposure and HLA in healthy donors. Sequencing used immunoSEQ multiplex PCR; TCRdb keeps in-frame clones, though not all of them. In the table there are approximately 180,000 clones, roughly 86% of which are singletons. Sequencing was performed on PBMCs. The receptors stem from a young woman in good health and CMV-seronegative.

This clone has more than one count but fewer than ten. V is TRBV6-1 and J is TRBJ1-5; D remains ambiguous. The germline CDR1 and CDR2 sequences are MNHNS and SASEGT. V gave up 0 bases and J gave up 4 bases, with 10 bases separating them. The CDR3 totals 15 residues. DNA of the CDR3: TGTGCCAGCAGTGAAGCGCTCGAGGGAAATCAGCCCCAGCATTTT. Its translation: CASSEALEGNQPQHF.

The CDR3 nucleotides read TGCGCCAGCAACGGTGCGGTAGCGGGACGGAGGGACAATGAGCAGTTCTTC. Amino acids: CASNGAVAGRRDNEQFF. The chain uses TRBV5-1 and TRBJ2-1; 8 positions agree with TRBD2. Germline V CDR1 and CDR2: SGHRS, YFSETQ. Unmatched junction bases numbered 16, after V lost 6 bases and J lost 5 bases. The CDR3 consists of 17 residues.

This chain links TRBV11-2 with TRBJ1-2; unclear D gene. CDR1 is SGHAT, CDR2 FQNNGV, per germline. This CDR3 comprises 14 residues. Trimming took off 1 base at V and 4 bases at J, with 10 bases between the two ends. The CDR3 region is CASSLAGRSYGYTF. For the CDR3, the DNA is TGTGCCAGCAGCTTAGCGGGTCGGTCCTATGGCTACACCTTC.